The 28 T cell receptor beta chains reported below all come from one sample, sequenced in a study of beta chain features in type 1 diabetes. Expressed TCRB transcripts were sequenced, since all the RNA that had been isolated was reverse transcribed. Here immunoSEQ multiplex PCR was the method, and the copy in TCRdb shows in-frame clones only, minus some. The sample holds approximately 400,000 clones, less than 15% seen once. What was sequenced was naive CD4+ T cells from blood. The receptors originated from a young woman in good health.

This clone turned up a few times. The chain carries TRBV7-2 and TRBJ2-6; D perhaps matches TRBD1 (5 bases). CDR3 size: 18 residues. V lost 1 base to trimming and J lost 2 bases, with 15 bases between them. Germline CDR1 is SGHTA and CDR2 is FQGNSA. The CDR3 sequence is CASSLGYNRNPGANVLTF. CDR3 coding DNA: TGTGCCAGCAGCTTAGGCTACAACAGGAATCCTGGGGCCAACGTCCTGACTTTC.

This clone was seen only a few times. The V and J genes are TRBV30 and TRBJ2-7; 7 positions match TRBD2. Germline CDR1 reads GTSNPN; CDR2 reads SVGIG (reference sequence). The CDR3 spans 16 residues. V shed 2 bases, J shed 0 bases, and the junction held 10 bases outside the gene matches. CDR3 coding DNA: TGTGCCTGGAGTTCACTTCTAGCGGAGAACTCCTACGAGCAGTACTTC. It codes for CAWSSLLAENSYEQYF.

This chain connects TRBV11-1 to TRBJ1-1, with TRBD1 as a possible D gene (6 bases). Germline V gene data show CDR1 as SGHAT and CDR2 as FQDESV (reference sequence). V lost 3 bases and J 5 bases, leaving 13 bases between the germline ends. The CDR3 has 14 amino acids. The CDR3 DNA sequence: TGTGCCAGCAGCTTTTCAGGGGTTAGGACTGAAGCTTTCTTT. It is translated as CASSFSGVRTEAFF. The full variable domain, rest sourced from reference TRBV11-1 and TRBJ1-1, is EAEVAQSPRYKITEKSQAVAFWCDPISGHATLYWYRQILGQGPELLVQFQDESVVDDSQLPKDRFSAERLKGVDSTLKIQPAELGDSAMYLCASSFSGVRTEAFFGQGTRLTVV.

This clone was counted between two and nine times. The chain uses TRBV5-6 and TRBJ1-5; D remains ambiguous. Per the germline V gene, CDR1 is SGHDT and CDR2 is YYEEEE. CDR3 size: 13 residues. V lost 4 bases and J lost 0, with 5 bases in between. The CDR3 region is CASSRYSNQPQHF. CDR3 nucleotides: TGTGCCAGCAGCCGTTATAGCAATCAGCCCCAGCATTTT.

This clone was recorded a few times. The chain joins TRBV10-2 to TRBJ1-1, with D hard to call. The CDR3 has 11 residues. The germline V gene has CDR1 WSHSY and CDR2 SAAADI. V was cut by 6 bases and J by 10 bases, with 12 bases left in between. The DNA for the CDR3 is TGCGCCAGCAGGATCCGGGAGGGAGCTTTCTTT. Translating it yields CASRIREGAFF.

This sequence joins TRBV6-5 and TRBJ1-2; no clear D. V was pared by 7 bases and J by 8 bases, with 17 bases between. Germline CDR1 and CDR2: MNHEY and SVGAGI. This CDR3 has 13 amino acids. The CDR3 is CASTATQVRGYTF. CDR3 bases: TGTGCCAGCACCGCGACGCAAGTGCGGGGCTACACCTTC.

This rearrangement joins TRBV7-9 to TRBJ2-3, with TRBD1 identical over 7 bases. This CDR3 region has 13 residues. Per the germline V gene, CDR1 is SEHNR and CDR2 is FQNEAQ (reference sequence). V was pared by 6 bases and J by 6 bases, with 6 bases of the junction left unmatched. The DNA for the CDR3 is TGTGCCAGCAGACAGACAGGGTCGGATACGCAGTATTTT. It codes for CASRQTGSDTQYF.

The genes are TRBV6-6 and TRBJ2-1; no clear D gene. The CDR3 length is 13 residues. V lost 8 bases to trimming and J lost 0 bases, with 8 bases between them. Germline loops: CDR1 MNHNY, CDR2 SVGAGI (reference sequence). As DNA, the CDR3 is TGTGCCAGCGGTTCGAGCTCCTACAATGAGCAGTTCTTC. Protein: CASGSSSYNEQFF.

The chain carries TRBV28 and TRBJ1-1; D is unresolved. V was pared by 9 bases and J by 4 bases, with 15 bases between. The CDR3 is 13 amino acids. CDR1 MDHEN and CDR2 SYDVKM come from the germline V gene. CDR3 sequence: CASKEGGSTEAFF. DNA of the CDR3: TGTGCCAGTAAGGAGGGAGGGTCCACTGAAGCTTTCTTT. Using reference TRBV28 and TRBJ1-1 for the parts outside the CDR3, the full variable domain is DVKVTQSSRYLVKRTGEKVFLECVQDMDHENMFWYRQDPGLGLRLIYFSYDVKMKEKGDIPEGYSVSREKKERFSLILESASTNQTSMYLCASKEGGSTEAFFGQGTRLTVV.

The sample holds a few counts of this clone. The chain employs TRBV10-3 and TRBJ2-7; 7 nucleotides align to TRBD2. Germline V gene sequence: CDR1 ENHRY, CDR2 SYGVKD. The CDR3 runs to 13 residues. J lost 0 bases, V lost 10 bases, and 6 bases had no gene match. CDR3 DNA sequence: TGTGCCACCACACTAGCGAGCTCCTACGAGCAGTACTTC. Its translation is CATTLASSYEQYF.

V usage is TRBV28 and J usage is TRBJ2-5; the match to TRBD1 covers 7 bases. Trimming removed 5 bases from V and 4 bases from J; junction bases left unmatched: 7. The CDR3 covers 14 residues. Germline V gene lookup returns CDR1 MDHEN and CDR2 SYDVKM. CDR3 loop: CASSPDRVGETQYF. The CDR3 bases are TGTGCCAGCAGTCCCGACAGGGTAGGAGAGACCCAGTACTTC.

This chain uses TRBV29-1 with TRBJ2-7; TRBD2 is a possible D gene (6 bases). Germline loops: CDR1 SQVTM, CDR2 ANQGSEA. The CDR3 sequence is 13 residues long. V lost 5 bases, J lost 2 bases, and 13 bases lay in between. The CDR3 nucleotides are TGCAGCGTTATTCCTGGCGGGACCTACGAGCAGTACTTC. Amino acids: CSVIPGGTYEQYF.

This rearrangement joins TRBV7-3 to TRBJ2-5, with 13 bases fitting TRBD2. The CDR3 runs to 17 residues. Germline lookup yields CDR1 SGHTA and CDR2 FQGTGA. The V and J ends lost 5 bases and 4 bases, in that order; junction bases with no gene match: 10. The CDR3 region has the DNA TGTGCCAGCAGCCTCGGGACTAGCGGGATGTGGCGAGAGACCCAGTACTTC. Protein product: CASSLGTSGMWRETQYF.

The J gene is TRBJ2-6, the V gene TRBV20-1; D unclear. Germline V gene lookup returns CDR1 DFQATT and CDR2 SNEGSKA (reference sequence). V shed 7 bases and J shed 3 bases, with 4 bases lying between them. The CDR3 spans 11 residues. CDR3 DNA sequence: TGCAGTGTAGATGGGGCCAACGTCCTGACTTTC. Translated, it gives CSVDGANVLTF.

The chain is built from TRBV13 and TRBJ2-1; TRBD1 agrees at 9 bases. The germline gives CDR1 PRHDT, CDR2 FYEKMQ (reference sequence). The CDR3 sequence is 17 residues long. V lost 7 bases to trimming and J lost 5 bases; unmatched junction nucleotides: 15. CDR3 amino acids: CASTRQGGPLSDNEQFF. CDR3 in DNA: TGTGCCAGCACCCGACAGGGGGGTCCCCTGAGCGACAATGAGCAGTTCTTC.

CDR3 sequence: CASREGTGRYYEQFF. CDR3 nucleotides: TGTGCCAGCAGGGAGGGGACAGGGAGGTACTATGAGCAGTTCTTC. The chain combines TRBV2 with TRBJ2-1; TRBD1 agrees at 9 bases. The CDR3 has 15 amino acids. Trimming took 6 bases from V and 8 from J; bases not matched to a gene: 11. Germline V gene lookup returns CDR1 SNHLY and CDR2 FYNNEI.

The CDR3 DNA reads TGTGCCAGCAGTAAGGGGGCAGGAGAAGAGACCCAGTACTTC. Protein: CASSKGAGEETQYF. This chain joins TRBV6-1 and TRBJ2-5; 7 bases fit TRBD1. Per germline, CDR1 MNHNS and CDR2 SASEGT. This CDR3 contains 14 residues. The V and J ends lost 5 bases and 3 bases, in that order; junction bases with no gene match: 6.

This clone has a handful of counts. V gene TRBV5-1 combines with J gene TRBJ2-1; TRBD1 is a possible D gene (5 bases). The V end lost 0 bases, the J end lost 3 bases, and 7 bases lay between the germline ends. The CDR3 is made up of 14 amino acids. Germline values: CDR1 SGHRS, CDR2 YFSETQ. The CDR3, as DNA: TGCGCCAGCAGCTTGGTCGGACACTACAATGAGCAGTTCTTC. Translating it yields CASSLVGHYNEQFF.

CDR3: CASRQKQREEEAFF. DNA of the CDR3: TGTGCCAGCAGACAGAAACAGAGGGAAGAAGAAGCTTTCTTT. The V call is TRBV28, the J call TRBJ1-1; D not certain. CDR1 and CDR2 from the germline V gene are MDHEN and SYDVKM. CDR3 size: 14 residues. V was trimmed by 6 bases and J by 8 bases, leaving 19 bases between them. Combining the CDR3 with reference TRBV28 and TRBJ1-1 gives the whole variable domain DVKVTQSSRYLVKRTGEKVFLECVQDMDHENMFWYRQDPGLGLRLIYFSYDVKMKEKGDIPEGYSVSREKKERFSLILESASTNQTSMYLCASRQKQREEEAFFGQGTRLTVV.

This clone has just a few counts. The chain links TRBV30 to TRBJ2-1, with D tentatively TRBD2 (6 bases). The CDR3 extends over 14 amino acids. The V gene's germline CDR1 is GTSNPN and CDR2 SVGIG (reference sequence). Deletions cut 4 bases from V and 1 base from J, with 11 bases between. DNA for the CDR3: TGTGCCTGGAAAGGTAGCGGTTCCTACAATGAGCAGTTCTTC. The encoded protein is CAWKGSGSYNEQFF.

The chain combines TRBV30 with TRBJ2-1; 10 bases fit TRBD2. J gave up 6 bases and V 4 bases, and 9 bases lay outside the gene matches. The CDR3 totals 15 residues. Germline CDR1 GTSNPN, CDR2 SVGIG (reference sequence). The CDR3 is CAWIASGSPPNEQFF. CDR3 nucleotide sequence: TGTGCCTGGATTGCTAGCGGGAGTCCCCCCAATGAGCAGTTCTTC.

The chain carries TRBV6-1 and TRBJ1-2; D gene uncertain. The ends were cut back, 6 bases at V and 3 bases at J, with 8 bases in the middle. In germline, CDR1 is MNHNS, CDR2 SASEGT. The CDR3 has 12 amino acids. The CDR3 loop is CASSRGDYGYTF. CDR3 bases: TGTGCCAGCAGCCGGGGTGACTATGGCTACACCTTC.

This clone has more than one count but fewer than ten. The rearrangement links TRBV28 to TRBJ2-5, with 7 bases aligning to TRBD2. The CDR3 is 13 residues long. V was pared by 4 bases and J by 4 bases, with 3 bases of the junction left unmatched. From germline, CDR1 is MDHEN and CDR2 SYDVKM. CDR3 residues: CASSWGGRETQYF. DNA for the CDR3: TGTGCCAGCAGTTGGGGCGGGAGAGAGACCCAGTACTTC. The whole variable domain, filled in from reference TRBV28 and TRBJ2-5, reads DVKVTQSSRYLVKRTGEKVFLECVQDMDHENMFWYRQDPGLGLRLIYFSYDVKMKEKGDIPEGYSVSREKKERFSLILESASTNQTSMYLCASSWGGRETQYFGPGTRLLVL.

The chain uses TRBV30 and TRBJ2-1, with 14 bases identical to TRBD2. CDR1 is GTSNPN, CDR2 SVGIG, per germline (reference sequence). V dropped 2 bases and J dropped 7; count of bases not matched to a gene: 7. This CDR3 is built from 16 residues. The CDR3 loop is CAWSFGTSGRYNEQFF. CDR3 coding DNA: TGTGCCTGGAGTTTCGGGACTAGCGGGAGATATAATGAGCAGTTCTTC.

This clone was detected a few times. The rearrangement joins TRBV7-2 to TRBJ2-4, with 7 nucleotides matching TRBD1. V was pared by 5 bases and J by 8 bases, with 9 bases of the junction left unmatched. Germline V gene data show CDR1 as SGHTA and CDR2 as FQGNSA. The length of the CDR3 is 14 residues. CDR3 sequence: CASSEVKGQYIQYF. The CDR3 DNA reads as TGTGCCAGCAGCGAAGTCAAGGGACAGTACATTCAGTACTTC.

The CDR3 DNA is TGTGCCTCCACCCCGGGGCAGGGAGTCGATCGGGATGAGGGGGATGAGCAGTTCTTC. As protein: CASTPGQGVDRDEGDEQFF. The chain uses TRBV30 and TRBJ2-1; D might be TRBD1 (6 bases). Per germline, CDR1 GTSNPN and CDR2 SVGIG (reference sequence). The CDR3 length is 19 residues. V lost 7 bases and J 8 bases, leaving 36 bases between the germline ends. Together with reference TRBV30 and TRBJ2-1, the CDR3 gives the full variable domain: SQTIHQWPATLVQPVGSPLSLECTVEGTSNPNLYWYRQAAGRGLQLLFYSVGIGQISSEVPQNLSASRPQDRQFILSSKKLLLSDSGFYLCASTPGQGVDRDEGDEQFFGPGTRLTVL.

The V and J genes are TRBV28 and TRBJ1-1; the D gene is possibly TRBD1 (5 bases). The CDR3 consists of 15 residues. Germline CDR1 is MDHEN and CDR2 is SYDVKM. V was clipped by 5 bases and J by 1 base, with 14 bases between them. The CDR3 protein is CASSREDTANTEAFF. In DNA form, the CDR3 reads TGTGCCAGCAGTCGAGAGGACACAGCGAACACTGAAGCTTTCTTT.

This clone came up a few times. At one boundary the junction diverges from the germline segment, which might be a read error. This sequence joins TRBV28 and TRBJ2-1; D is ambiguous. Germline V gene lookup returns CDR1 MDHEN and CDR2 SYDVKM. This CDR3 has 14 residues. CDR3 coding DNA: TGTGCCAGCAGTAATCGTGGGCCCCCTGGATGGTGGATCTTC. Translated, it gives CASSNRGPPGWWIF.